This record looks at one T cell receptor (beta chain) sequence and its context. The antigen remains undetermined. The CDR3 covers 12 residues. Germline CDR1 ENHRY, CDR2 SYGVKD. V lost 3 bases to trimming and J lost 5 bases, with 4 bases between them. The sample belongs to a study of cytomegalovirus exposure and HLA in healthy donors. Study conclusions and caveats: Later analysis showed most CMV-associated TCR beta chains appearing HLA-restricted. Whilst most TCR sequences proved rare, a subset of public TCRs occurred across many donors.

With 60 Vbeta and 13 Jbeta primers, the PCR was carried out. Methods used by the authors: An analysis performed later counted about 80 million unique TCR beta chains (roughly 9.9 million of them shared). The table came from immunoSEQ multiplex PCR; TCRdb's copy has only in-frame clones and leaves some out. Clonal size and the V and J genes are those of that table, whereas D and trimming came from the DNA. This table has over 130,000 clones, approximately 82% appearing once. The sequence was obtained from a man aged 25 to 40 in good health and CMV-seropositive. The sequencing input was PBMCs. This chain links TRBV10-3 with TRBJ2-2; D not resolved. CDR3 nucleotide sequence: TGTGCCATCAGTGACCTGACCGGGGAGCTGTTTTTT. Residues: CAISDLTGELFF.